This record concerns one T cell receptor beta chain sequence. The entry originates in a study of shared clonotypes between healthy human individuals. Study-level information: Donor ages ranged 18 to 49 years: two women, a few men.

Profiling relied on immunoSEQ multiplex PCR, and the TCRdb table lists in-frame clones only, not all of them. This table holds some 500,000 clones, 77% found once. The CDR3 spans 13 residues. The germline V gene has CDR1 MRHNA and CDR2 SNTAGT. The V end lost 6 bases, the J end lost 5 bases, and 11 bases lay between the germline ends. The chain couples TRBV6-4 to TRBJ2-1, with unresolved D. The TCR originated in a woman between 40 and 50 years old in good health. Some clones in this sample may be carry-over from other donors' samples. Input material: PBMCs. CDR3 region: CASSADLNNEQFF. CDR3 DNA sequence: TGTGCCAGCAGCGCCGACTTGAACAATGAGCAGTTCTTC.